This T cell receptor beta chain stems from a study of cytomegalovirus exposure and HLA in healthy donors. As for the study in general: Most genotyped donors, around 78% of around 370, had Caucasian-associated genetic ancestry.

Each donor's status was that of a healthy bone marrow donor. A remark on this clone: As yet, its antigen is unknown.

Study-level results: Most CMV-associated TCR beta chains were later found to appear HLA-restricted.

The PCR used 60 Vbeta and 13 Jbeta primers. Under the authors' procedure: A later analysis counted around 80 million unique TCR beta chains, some 12 million shared. TCRdb's table, derived via immunoSEQ multiplex PCR, lists solely in-frame clones and lacks some. V, J and clone size are those of that table, while D and trimming were read from the DNA. The sample consists of 150,000 to 200,000 clones, about four fifths of them appearing once. Sequencing used PBMCs. The receptor's source is a woman aged 50 to 60 in good health and CMV-seronegative.

The CDR3 DNA reads as TGTGCCAGCAGTTACTCGCGGGGGAATGGCAATCAGCCCCAGCATTTT. It encodes CASSYSRGNGNQPQHF. The chain combines TRBV6-6 with TRBJ1-5, with D perhaps TRBD1 (5 bases). Trimming pared 0 bases from V and 2 bases from J, leaving 11 bases between. Germline loops: CDR1 MNHNY, CDR2 SVGAGI (reference sequence). This CDR3 has 16 amino acids.